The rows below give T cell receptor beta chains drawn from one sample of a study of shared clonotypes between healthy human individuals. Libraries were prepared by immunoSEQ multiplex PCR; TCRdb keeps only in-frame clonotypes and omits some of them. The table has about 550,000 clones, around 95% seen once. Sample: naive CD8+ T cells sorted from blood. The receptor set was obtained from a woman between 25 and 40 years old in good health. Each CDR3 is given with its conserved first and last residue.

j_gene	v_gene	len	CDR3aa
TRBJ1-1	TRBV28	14	CASSSPDAYTEAFF
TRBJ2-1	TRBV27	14	CASSLAGSAGEQFF
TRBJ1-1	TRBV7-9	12	CASSLERTEAFF
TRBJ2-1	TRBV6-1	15	CASNSRERSYNEQFF
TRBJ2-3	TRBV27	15	CASSLGIATTDTQYF
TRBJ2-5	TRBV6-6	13	CASSYDSQETQYF
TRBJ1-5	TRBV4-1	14	CASSQGDSNQPQHF
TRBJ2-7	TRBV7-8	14	CASRPRTASYEQYF
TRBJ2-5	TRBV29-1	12	CSVVIAEETQYF
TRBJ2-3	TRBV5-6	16	CASSWGLAGSTDTQYF
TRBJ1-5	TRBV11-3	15	CASSLTGAANQPQHF
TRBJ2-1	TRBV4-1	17	CASSQTRPGLAGNEQFF
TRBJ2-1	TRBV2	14	CASPGLGVYNEQFF
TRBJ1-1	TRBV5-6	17	CASSPAGFKGRRTEAFF
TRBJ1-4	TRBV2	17	CASRREREGVDSEKLFF
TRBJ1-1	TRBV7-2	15	CASSLEAQMNTEAFF
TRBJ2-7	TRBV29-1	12	CSALVQGPEQYF
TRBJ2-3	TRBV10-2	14	CATQREGHIDTQYF
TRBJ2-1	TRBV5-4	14	CASRGRAGYNEQFF
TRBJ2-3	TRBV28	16	CASSPGLAGGTDTQYF
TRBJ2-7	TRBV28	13	CASSVGTAYEQYF
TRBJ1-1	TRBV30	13	CAWSVGMNTEAFF
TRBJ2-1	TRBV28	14	CASSLEREWNEQFF
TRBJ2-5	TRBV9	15	CASSARGGTFETQYF
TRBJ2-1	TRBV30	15	CAWTGTSGPYNEQFF
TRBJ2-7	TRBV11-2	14	CASSPVDRDYEQYF
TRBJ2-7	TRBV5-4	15	CASSEDRDRIYEQYF
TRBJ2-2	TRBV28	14	CASSLGLAPGELFF
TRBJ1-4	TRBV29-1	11	CSVKGGEKLFF
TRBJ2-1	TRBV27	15	CASTLSGRLGNEQFF
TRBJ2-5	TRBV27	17	CASSFYPPPDHEETQYF
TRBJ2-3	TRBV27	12	CASSPRVDTQYF
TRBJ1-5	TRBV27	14	CASSLREQFEPQHF
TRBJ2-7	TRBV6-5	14	CASSYGTGPYEQYF
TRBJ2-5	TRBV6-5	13	CASRQGARETQYF
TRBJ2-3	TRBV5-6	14	CASSFGSSTDTQYF
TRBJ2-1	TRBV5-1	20	CASSLAPGLAGERQDNEQFF
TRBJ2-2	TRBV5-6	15	CASSLDGRAGGELFF
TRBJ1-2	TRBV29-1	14	CSVVGLTGGHGYTF
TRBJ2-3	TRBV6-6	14	CASSYSPTTDTQYF
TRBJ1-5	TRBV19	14	CASSIRQGNQPQHF
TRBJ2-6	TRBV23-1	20	CASSHPGQGQGLSGANVLTF
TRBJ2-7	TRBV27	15	CASSSAGTAAYEQYF
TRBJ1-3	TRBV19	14	CASSANRGLNTIYF
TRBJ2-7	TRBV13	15	CASSPRTSEYYEQYF